The source of this TCR beta chain is a study of CD8+ T cells in alopecia areata. For this clone: As yet, its antigen is unknown.

Germline V gene sequence: CDR1 LNHNV, CDR2 YYDKDF (reference sequence). Losses at the gene ends were 3 bases for V and 0 bases for J; bases not matched to a gene: 16. The CDR3 is made up of 20 amino acids. Once RNA had been extracted, it was reverse transcribed into cDNA to act as the sequencing template. The method was immunoSEQ multiplex PCR; TCRdb's version includes in-frame clones alone and lacks a portion of them. The sample consists of about 130,000 clones, around 49% of them appearing once. Notes on the study in general: Patients displayed less clarity in TCR sharing than mice, a finding possibly related to HLA.

Both peripheral blood and punch biopsies of lesional scalp skin were obtained from patients who had alopecia areata. The sorting of PBMCs gave CD4+ and CD8+ T cells. V gene TRBV15 combines with J gene TRBJ2-3; 9 nucleotides line up with TRBD2. This TCR was recovered from a human donor with alopecia areata. The specimen was CD8+ T cells sorted from blood, collected at week 0. The CDR3 here is CATSRVPPAGGYDSTDTQYF. The CDR3 DNA is TGTGCCACCAGCAGGGTCCCCCCAGCGGGGGGCTACGATAGCACAGATACGCAGTATTTT. The full variable domain, its missing parts supplied by reference TRBV15 and TRBJ2-3, is DAMVIQNPRYQVTQFGKPVTLSCSQTLNHNVMYWYQQKSSQAPKLLFHYYDKDFNNEADTPDNFQSRRPNTSFCFLDIRSPGLGDTAMYLCATSRVPPAGGYDSTDTQYFGPGTRLTVL.